This T cell receptor beta chain was found in a study of memory CD4+ T cells and cytomegalovirus serostatus. Study-level information: Healthy Belgian adult donors included several CMV-positive and approximately 25 CMV-negative people.

The authors' processing: Out-of-frame sequences were removed, leaving 2,204,828 distinct TCRbeta sequences. Method: immunoSEQ multiplex PCR; TCRdb's copy keeps in-frame clones and lacks some. Clonal size and the V and J genes are those of that table, whereas D and trimming came from the DNA. The sample lists over 55,000 clones; 70% to 85% were seen once. The CDR3 is made up of 12 amino acids. Germline V gene data show CDR1 as MNHNY and CDR2 as SVGAGI (reference sequence). Trimming shortened V by 5 bases and J by 6 bases, and 11 bases separated the two germline ends. Single viable CD3+CD4+CD8-CD45RO+ cells were sorted as the memory CD4+ T cells. After thawing, CD4+ T cells were positively selected.

The specimen sequenced was memory CD4+ T cells from blood. The chain joins TRBV6-6 to TRBJ2-7; tentatively, D is TRBD1 (5 bases). The sequence came from an adult in good health and CMV-seronegative. The DNA of the CDR3 is TGTGCCAGCAGTCCGACAGACACCGAGCAGTACTTC. It specifies CASSPTDTEQYF.